The 4 T cell receptor beta chains reported below all come from one sample, sequenced in a study of T-cell reconstitution after alpha-beta-depleted transplantation in children. The TCRbeta library was prepared with unique molecular identifiers. From the PCR reads, TCRdb called clonotypes with MiXCR, one entry per CDR3 protein. The data show hundreds of thousands of distinct CDR3 sequences, around 13% seen once. Specimen: PBMCs, collected before TCRalphabeta/CD19-depleted stem cell transplant. These receptors all stem from a girl aged 2 to 9 with congenital amegakaryocytic thrombocytopenia, due to receive a stem cell transplant.

This clonotype was observed at least ten times. Compared with germline, one end of the junction differs, possibly owing to a read error. The chain uses TRBV3-1 and TRBJ2-1; 8 bases agree with TRBD2. The CDR3 is 11 residues long. CDR1 is LGHDT and CDR2 is YNNKEL in the germline V gene (reference sequence). The CDR3 sequence: CASSQAGGVLF. The CDR3 coding sequence is TGTGCCAGCAGCCAGGCGGGGGGTGTTCTCTTC.

The chain recombines TRBV7-2 with TRBJ2-7; 8 bases are shared with TRBD2. V trimming: 4 bases; J trimming: 0 bases; junction bases outside the gene matches: 2. The V gene's germline CDR1 is SGHTA and CDR2 FQGNSA. CDR3 length equals 14 residues. The CDR3 sequence is CASSSTSDSYEQYF. CDR3 sequence (DNA): TGTGCCAGCAGCTCGACTAGCGACTCCTACGAGCAGTACTTC. The variable domain in full, with the rest retrieved from reference TRBV7-2 and TRBJ2-7, is GAGVSQSPSNKVTEKGKDVELRCDPISGHTALYWYRQSLGQGLEFLIYFQGNSAPDKSGLPSDRFSAERTGGSVSTLTIQRTQQEDSAVYLCASSSTSDSYEQYFGPGTRLTVT.

The rearrangement uses TRBV9 and TRBJ2-6; TRBD1 might be the D (5 bases). Germline values: CDR1 SGDLS, CDR2 YYNGEE. V shed 0 bases and J shed 6 bases, with 16 bases lying between them. This CDR3 has 17 residues. In DNA form, the CDR3 reads TGTGCCAGCAGCGTAGAGTCGCAGGGCTGGACGGCCAACGTCCTGACTTTC. Residues: CASSVESQGWTANVLTF.

This clonotype was counted many times. The chain joins TRBV6-5 to TRBJ2-3, with TRBD1 matching over 8 bases. V shed 2 bases and J 4 bases; nucleotides not matched to a gene: 2. The CDR3 totals 14 residues. Germline lookup yields CDR1 MNHEY and CDR2 SVGAGI. The CDR3 reads CASSYLQGADTQYF. As DNA, the CDR3 is TGTGCCAGCAGTTACCTACAGGGGGCAGATACGCAGTATTTT.